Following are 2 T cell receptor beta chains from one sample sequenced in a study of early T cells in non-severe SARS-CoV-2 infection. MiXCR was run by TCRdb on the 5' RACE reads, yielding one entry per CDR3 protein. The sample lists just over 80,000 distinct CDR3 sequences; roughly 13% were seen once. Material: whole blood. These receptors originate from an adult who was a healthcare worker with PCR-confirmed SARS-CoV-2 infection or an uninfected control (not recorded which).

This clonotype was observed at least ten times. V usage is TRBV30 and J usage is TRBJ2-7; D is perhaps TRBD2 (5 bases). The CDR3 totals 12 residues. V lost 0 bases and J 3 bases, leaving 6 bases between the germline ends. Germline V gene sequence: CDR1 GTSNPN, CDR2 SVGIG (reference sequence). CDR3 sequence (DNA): TGTGCCTGGAGTGTACTAGACTACGAGCAGTACTTC. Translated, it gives CAWSVLDYEQYF.

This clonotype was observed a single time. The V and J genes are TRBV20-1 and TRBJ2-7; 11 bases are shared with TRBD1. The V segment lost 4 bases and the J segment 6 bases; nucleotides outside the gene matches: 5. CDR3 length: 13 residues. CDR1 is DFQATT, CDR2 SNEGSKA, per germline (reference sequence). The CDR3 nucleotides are TGCAGTGCTACCTGGGACAGGGGGGCCGAGCAGTACTTC. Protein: CSATWDRGAEQYF.